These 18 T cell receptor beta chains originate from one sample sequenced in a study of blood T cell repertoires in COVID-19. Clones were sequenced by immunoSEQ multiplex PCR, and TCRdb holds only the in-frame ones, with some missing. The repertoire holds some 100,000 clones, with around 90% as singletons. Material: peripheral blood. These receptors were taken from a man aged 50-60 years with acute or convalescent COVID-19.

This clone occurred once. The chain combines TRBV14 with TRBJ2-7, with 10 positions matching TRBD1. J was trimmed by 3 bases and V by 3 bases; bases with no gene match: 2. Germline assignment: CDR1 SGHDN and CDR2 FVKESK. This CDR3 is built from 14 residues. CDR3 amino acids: CASSQGQGNYEQYF. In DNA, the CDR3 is TGTGCCAGCAGCCAGGGACAGGGGAACTACGAGCAGTACTTC. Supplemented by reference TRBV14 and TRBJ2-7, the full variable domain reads EAGVTQFPSHSVIEKGQTVTLRCDPISGHDNLYWYRRVMGKEIKFLLHFVKESKQDESGMPNNRFLAERTGGTYSTLKVQPAELEDSGVYFCASSQGQGNYEQYFGPGTRLTVT.

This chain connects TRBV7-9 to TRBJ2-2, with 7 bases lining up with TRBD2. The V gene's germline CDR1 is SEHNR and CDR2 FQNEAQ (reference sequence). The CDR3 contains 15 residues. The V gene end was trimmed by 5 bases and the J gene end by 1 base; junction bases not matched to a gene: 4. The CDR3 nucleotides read TGTGCCAGCAGCCCCCTAGCGGTGAACACCGGGGAGCTGTTTTTT. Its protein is CASSPLAVNTGELFF.

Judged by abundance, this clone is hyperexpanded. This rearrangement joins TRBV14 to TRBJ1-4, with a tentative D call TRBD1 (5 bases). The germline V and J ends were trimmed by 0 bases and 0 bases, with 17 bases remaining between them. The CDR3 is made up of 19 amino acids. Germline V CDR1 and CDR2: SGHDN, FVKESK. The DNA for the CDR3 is TGTGCCAGCAGCCAAGATTGGGGCAGCCAGCTAACAACTAATGAAAAACTGTTTTTT. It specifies CASSQDWGSQLTTNEKLFF. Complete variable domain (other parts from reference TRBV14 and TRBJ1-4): EAGVTQFPSHSVIEKGQTVTLRCDPISGHDNLYWYRRVMGKEIKFLLHFVKESKQDESGMPNNRFLAERTGGTYSTLKVQPAELEDSGVYFCASSQDWGSQLTTNEKLFFGSGTQLSVL.

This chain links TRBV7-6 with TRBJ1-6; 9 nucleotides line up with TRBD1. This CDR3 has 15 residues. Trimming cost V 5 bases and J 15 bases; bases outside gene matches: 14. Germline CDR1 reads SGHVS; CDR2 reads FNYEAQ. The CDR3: CASSQTTGGIGLLHF. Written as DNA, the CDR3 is TGTGCCAGCAGCCAAACGACAGGGGGGATTGGTCTCCTCCACTTT.

The CDR3 is CASSALDRADTEAFF. CDR3 DNA sequence: TGTGCCAGCAGCGCGTTGGACAGGGCGGACACTGAAGCTTTCTTT. The chain recombines TRBV9 with TRBJ1-1; the match to TRBD1 covers 8 bases. This CDR3 has 15 amino acids. Germline values: CDR1 SGDLS, CDR2 YYNGEE. V lost 3 bases, J lost 3 bases, and 7 bases stayed unmatched.

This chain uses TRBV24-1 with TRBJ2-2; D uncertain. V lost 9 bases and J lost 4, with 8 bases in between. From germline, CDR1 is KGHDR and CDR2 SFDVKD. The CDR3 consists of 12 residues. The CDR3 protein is CATGQVTGELFF. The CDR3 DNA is TGTGCCACCGGGCAGGTCACCGGGGAGCTGTTTTTT.

The CDR3 coding sequence is TGTGCCAGCAGTTTATCGGGGGCTGAAGCTTTCTTT. Residues: CASSLSGAEAFF. The chain joins TRBV28 to TRBJ1-1; D perhaps matches TRBD1 (5 bases). Trimming pared 1 base from V and 6 bases from J, leaving 6 bases between. The CDR3 loop spans 12 amino acids. Germline assignment: CDR1 MDHEN and CDR2 SYDVKM.

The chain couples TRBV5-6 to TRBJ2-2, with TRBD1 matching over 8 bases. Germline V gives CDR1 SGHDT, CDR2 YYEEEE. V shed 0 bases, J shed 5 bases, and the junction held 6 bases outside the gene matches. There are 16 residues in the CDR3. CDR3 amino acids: CASSLVGQGKTGELFF. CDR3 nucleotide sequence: TGTGCCAGCAGCTTGGTCGGACAGGGTAAAACCGGGGAGCTGTTTTTT.

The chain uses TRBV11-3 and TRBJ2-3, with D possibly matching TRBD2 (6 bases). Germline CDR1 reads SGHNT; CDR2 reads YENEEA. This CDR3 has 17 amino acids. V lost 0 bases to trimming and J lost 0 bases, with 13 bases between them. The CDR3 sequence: CASSLDWAGTSTDTQYF. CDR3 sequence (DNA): TGTGCCAGCAGCTTAGACTGGGCAGGGACTAGCACAGATACGCAGTATTTT.

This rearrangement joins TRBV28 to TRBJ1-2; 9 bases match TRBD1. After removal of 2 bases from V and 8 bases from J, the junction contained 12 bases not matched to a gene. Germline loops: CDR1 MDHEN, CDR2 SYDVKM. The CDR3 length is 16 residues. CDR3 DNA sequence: TGTGCCAGCAGTTTAGCTATTGGGACAGGGCGAACGGGCTACACCTTC. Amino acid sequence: CASSLAIGTGRTGYTF.

CDR3 loop: CASSLGRGSRGNTIYF. CDR3 bases: TGTGCCAGCAGCTTAGGCAGGGGGAGTCGCGGAAACACCATATATTTT. The chain employs TRBV7-2 and TRBJ1-3, with 7 bases aligning to TRBD1. Germline CDR1 and CDR2: SGHTA and FQGNSA. J lost 4 bases, V lost 1 base, and 7 bases had no gene match. The CDR3 consists of 16 residues. Full variable domain (remainder filled in from reference TRBV7-2 and TRBJ1-3): GAGVSQSPSNKVTEKGKDVELRCDPISGHTALYWYRQSLGQGLEFLIYFQGNSAPDKSGLPSDRFSAERTGGSVSTLTIQRTQQEDSAVYLCASSLGRGSRGNTIYFGEGSWLTVV.

CDR3 sequence: CASSPGTGNTEAFF. The CDR3 bases are TGTGCCAGCAGCCCCGGGACAGGGAACACTGAAGCTTTCTTT. The chain is built from TRBV9 and TRBJ1-1; 8 bases align to TRBD1. The CDR3 sequence is 14 residues long. Trimming cost V 4 bases and J 1 base; bases outside gene matches: 3. Germline V gene sequence: CDR1 SGDLS, CDR2 YYNGEE.

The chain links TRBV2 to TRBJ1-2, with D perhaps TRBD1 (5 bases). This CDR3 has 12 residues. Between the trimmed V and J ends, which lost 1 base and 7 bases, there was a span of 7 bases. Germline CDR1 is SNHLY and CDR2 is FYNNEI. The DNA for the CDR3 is TGTGCCAGCAGTGAAGACAGGCTTGGCTACACCTTC. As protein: CASSEDRLGYTF.

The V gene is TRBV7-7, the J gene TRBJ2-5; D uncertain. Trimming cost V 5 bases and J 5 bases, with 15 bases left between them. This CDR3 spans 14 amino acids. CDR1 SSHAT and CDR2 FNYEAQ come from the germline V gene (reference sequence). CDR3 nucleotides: TGTGCCAGCAGCCTCGACCCAGGTGTGGAGACCCAGTACTTC. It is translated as CASSLDPGVETQYF.

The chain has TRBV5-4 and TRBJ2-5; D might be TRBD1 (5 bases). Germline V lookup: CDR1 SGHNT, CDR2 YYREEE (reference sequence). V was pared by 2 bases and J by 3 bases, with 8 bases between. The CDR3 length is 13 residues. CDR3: CASSFDREETQYF. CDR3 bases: TGTGCCAGCAGCTTTGACAGAGAAGAGACCCAGTACTTC.

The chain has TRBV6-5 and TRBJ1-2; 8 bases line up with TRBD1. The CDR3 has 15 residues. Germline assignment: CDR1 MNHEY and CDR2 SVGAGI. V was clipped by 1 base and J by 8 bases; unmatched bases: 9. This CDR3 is CASSYLGQGAPGYTF. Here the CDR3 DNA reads TGTGCCAGCAGTTACTTAGGGCAGGGGGCGCCCGGCTACACCTTC.

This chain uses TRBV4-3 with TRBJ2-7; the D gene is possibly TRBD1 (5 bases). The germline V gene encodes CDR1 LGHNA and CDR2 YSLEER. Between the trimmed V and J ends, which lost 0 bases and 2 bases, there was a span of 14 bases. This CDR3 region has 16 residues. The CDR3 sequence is CASSQDSGLTPYEQYF. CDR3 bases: TGCGCCAGCAGCCAAGATTCAGGGCTTACACCCTACGAGCAGTACTTC.

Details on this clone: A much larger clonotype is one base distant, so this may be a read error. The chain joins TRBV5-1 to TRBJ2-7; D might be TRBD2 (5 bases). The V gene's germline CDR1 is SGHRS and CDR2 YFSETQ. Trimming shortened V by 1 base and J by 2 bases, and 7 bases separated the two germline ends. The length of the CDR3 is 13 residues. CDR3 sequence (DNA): TGCGCCAGCAGCTTGTCCGGGGCCTACGAGCAGTACTTC. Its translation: CASSLSGAYEQYF.